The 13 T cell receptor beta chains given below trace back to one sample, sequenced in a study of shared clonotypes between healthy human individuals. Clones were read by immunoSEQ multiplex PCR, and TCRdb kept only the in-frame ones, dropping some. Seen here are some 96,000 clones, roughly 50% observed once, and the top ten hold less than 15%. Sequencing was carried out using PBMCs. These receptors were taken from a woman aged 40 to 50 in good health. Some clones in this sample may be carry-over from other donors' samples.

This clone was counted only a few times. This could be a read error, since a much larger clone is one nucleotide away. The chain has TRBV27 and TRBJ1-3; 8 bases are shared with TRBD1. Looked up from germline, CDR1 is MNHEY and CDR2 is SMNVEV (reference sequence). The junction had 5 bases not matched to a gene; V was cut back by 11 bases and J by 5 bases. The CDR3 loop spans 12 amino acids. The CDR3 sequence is CAGGDRRNTIYF. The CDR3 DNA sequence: TGTGCCGGCGGGGACAGGAGAAACACCATATATTTT.

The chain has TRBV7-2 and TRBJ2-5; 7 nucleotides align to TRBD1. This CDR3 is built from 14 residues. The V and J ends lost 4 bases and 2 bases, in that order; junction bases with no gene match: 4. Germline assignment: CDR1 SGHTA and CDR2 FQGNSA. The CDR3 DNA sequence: TGTGCCAGCAGCTGGGGACAGCTTCAAGAGACCCAGTACTTC. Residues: CASSWGQLQETQYF.

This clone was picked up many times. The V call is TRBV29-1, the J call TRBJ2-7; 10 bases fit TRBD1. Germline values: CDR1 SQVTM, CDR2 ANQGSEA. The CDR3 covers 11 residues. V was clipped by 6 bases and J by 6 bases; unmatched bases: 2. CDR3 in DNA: TGCAGCGTGGACAGGGGGTCCGAGCAGTACTTC. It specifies CSVDRGSEQYF.

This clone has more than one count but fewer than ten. DNA for the CDR3: TGTGCCAGCAGCTTAGACACGACAGGGATGAACACTGAAGCTTTCTTT. Its protein is CASSLDTTGMNTEAFF. This rearrangement joins TRBV7-9 to TRBJ1-1, with 7 bases aligning to TRBD1. The ends lost 1 base at V and 0 bases at J; junction bases unmatched: 5. Germline CDR1 and CDR2: SEHNR and FQNEAQ (reference sequence). The CDR3 loop spans 16 amino acids.

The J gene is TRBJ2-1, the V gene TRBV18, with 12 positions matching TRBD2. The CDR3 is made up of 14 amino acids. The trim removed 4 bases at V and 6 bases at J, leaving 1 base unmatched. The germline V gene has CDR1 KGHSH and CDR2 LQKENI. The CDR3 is CASSLGLAGNEQFF. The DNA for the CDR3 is TGTGCCAGCTCACTGGGACTAGCGGGCAATGAGCAGTTCTTC.

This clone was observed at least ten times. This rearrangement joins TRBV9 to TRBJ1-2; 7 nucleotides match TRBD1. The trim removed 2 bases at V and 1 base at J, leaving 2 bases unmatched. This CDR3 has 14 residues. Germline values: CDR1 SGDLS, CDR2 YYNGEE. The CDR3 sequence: CASSVAGGNYGYTF. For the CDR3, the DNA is TGTGCCAGCAGCGTCGCAGGGGGTAACTATGGCTACACCTTC.

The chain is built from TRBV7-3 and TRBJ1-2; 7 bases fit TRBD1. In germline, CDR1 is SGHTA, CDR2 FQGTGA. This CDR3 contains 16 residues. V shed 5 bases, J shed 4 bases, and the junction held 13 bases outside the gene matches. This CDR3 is CASSPRTGSLGYGYTF. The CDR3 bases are TGTGCCAGCAGCCCGCGGACAGGCTCACTGGGCTATGGCTACACCTTC.

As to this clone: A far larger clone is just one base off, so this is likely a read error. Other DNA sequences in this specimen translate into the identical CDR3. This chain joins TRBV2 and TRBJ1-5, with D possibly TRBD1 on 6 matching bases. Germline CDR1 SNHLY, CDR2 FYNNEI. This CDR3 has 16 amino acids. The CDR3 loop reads CASSTRGVRGNQPQHF. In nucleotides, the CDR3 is TGTGCTAGCAGTACAAGGGGGGTTAGGGGCAATCAGCCCCAGCATTTT.

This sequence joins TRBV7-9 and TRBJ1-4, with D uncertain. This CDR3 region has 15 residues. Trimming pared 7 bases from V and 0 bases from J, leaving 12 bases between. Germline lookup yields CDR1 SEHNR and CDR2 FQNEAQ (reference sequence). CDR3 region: CASTPTTTTNEKLFF. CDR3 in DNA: TGTGCCAGCACCCCCACTACGACAACTAATGAAAAACTGTTTTTT.

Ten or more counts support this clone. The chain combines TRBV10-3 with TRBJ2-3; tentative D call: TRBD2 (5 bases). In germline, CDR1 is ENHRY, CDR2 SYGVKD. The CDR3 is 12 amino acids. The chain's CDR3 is CSIGEFTDTQYF. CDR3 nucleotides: TGTTCAATCGGGGAGTTTACAGATACGCAGTATTTT.

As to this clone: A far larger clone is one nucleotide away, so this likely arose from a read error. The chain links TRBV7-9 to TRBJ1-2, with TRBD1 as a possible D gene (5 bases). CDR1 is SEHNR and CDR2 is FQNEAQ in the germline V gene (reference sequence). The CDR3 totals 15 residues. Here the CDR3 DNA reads TGTGACAGCAGCTTCATTGCAGGGCTGGTCTATGGCTACACCTTC. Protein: CDSSFIAGLVYGYTF.

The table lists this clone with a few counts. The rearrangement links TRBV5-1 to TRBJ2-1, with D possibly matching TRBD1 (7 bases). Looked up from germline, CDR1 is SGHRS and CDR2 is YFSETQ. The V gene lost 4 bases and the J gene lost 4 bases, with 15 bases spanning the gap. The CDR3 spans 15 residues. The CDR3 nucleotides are TGCGCCAGCAGCATCCTGGAGGGGGCTTACAATGAGCAGTTCTTC. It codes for CASSILEGAYNEQFF.

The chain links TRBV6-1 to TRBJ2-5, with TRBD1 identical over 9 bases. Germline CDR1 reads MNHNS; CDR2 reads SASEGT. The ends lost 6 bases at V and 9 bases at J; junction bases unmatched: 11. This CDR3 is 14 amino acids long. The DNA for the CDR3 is TGTGCCAGCAGCGACAGGGGGAACGGGCAGCCCCAGTACTTC. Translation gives CASSDRGNGQPQYF.